A single sample is the source of the 26 T cell receptor beta chains below, sequenced in a study of cytomegalovirus exposure and HLA in healthy donors (dated by TCRdb to about 2017). The method was the immunoSEQ multiplex PCR assay. The multiplex PCR relied on a mix of 60 forward primers for TCR Vbeta segments and 13 reverse primers for TCR Jbeta segments. TCRdb carries this immuneACCESS record with in-frame sequences only. Its versions omit some clonotypes, under half of them owing to an unresolved V gene in the studies checked, with the rest unexplained. The sample table on file contains some 52,000 clones. In total, the top ten clones hold 12% of the sample. Specimen: PBMCs. The receptors were gathered from a woman aged 55-70 years in good health and CMV-seropositive.

The rearrangement joins TRBV5-1 to TRBJ1-4; D not certain. This CDR3 has 16 amino acids. V lost 0 bases, J lost 4 bases, and 13 bases lay in between. The germline V gene encodes CDR1 SGHRS and CDR2 YFSETQ. CDR3 protein: CASSLEPSGSNEKLFF. The DNA for the CDR3 is TGCGCCAGCAGCTTGGAACCATCCGGGAGTAATGAAAAACTGTTTTTT. Full variable domain (rest looked up from reference TRBV5-1 and TRBJ1-4): KAGVTQTPRYLIKTRGQQVTLSCSPISGHRSVSWYQQTPGQGLQFLFEYFSETQRNKGNFPGRFSGRQFSNSRSEMNVSTLELGDSALYLCASSLEPSGSNEKLFFGSGTQLSVL.

The rearrangement links TRBV7-6 to TRBJ2-5, with D tentatively TRBD2 (6 bases). The CDR3 has 12 amino acids. V lost 0 bases and J lost 7, with 6 bases in between. From germline, CDR1 is SGHVS and CDR2 FNYEAQ. The CDR3 sequence: CASSLAEGTQYF. The CDR3 DNA reads as TGTGCCAGCAGCTTAGCGGAGGGGACCCAGTACTTC. The full variable domain, with the rest looked up from reference TRBV7-6 and TRBJ2-5, is GAGVSQSPRYKVTKRGQDVALRCDPISGHVSLYWYRQALGQGPEFLTYFNYEAQQDKSGLPNDRFSAERPEGSISTLTIQRTEQRDSAMYRCASSLAEGTQYFGPGTRLLVL.

The CDR3 coding sequence is TGTGCCACCAGCACAGGGGGCAGTGGGGAAAAACTGTTTTTT. This gives the protein CATSTGGSGEKLFF. The V gene is TRBV15, the J gene TRBJ1-4; 8 bases match TRBD1. The J segment lost 8 bases and the V segment lost 4 bases, leaving 6 bases of the junction unmatched. Germline-derived CDR1 and CDR2 are LNHNV and YYDKDF (reference sequence). This CDR3 has 14 amino acids.

The V and J genes are TRBV9 and TRBJ2-1; TRBD1 is a possible D gene (6 bases). Between the trimmed V and J ends, which lost 0 bases and 1 base, there was a span of 11 bases. The CDR3 is 16 amino acids. The germline CDR1 and CDR2 sequences are SGDLS and YYNGEE. CDR3 sequence reads: CASSVEAGESYNEQFF. In DNA, the CDR3 is TGTGCCAGCAGCGTAGAAGCAGGGGAGTCCTACAATGAGCAGTTCTTC.

The J gene is TRBJ2-7, the V gene TRBV5-4, with 9 bases identical to TRBD2. Germline V gene lookup returns CDR1 SGHNT and CDR2 YYREEE (reference sequence). Germline trimming cut 4 bases from V and 2 bases from J; bases unmatched to any gene: 10. The length of the CDR3 is 16 residues. The CDR3 DNA reads TGTGCCAGCAGCCAAGAACTAGCGGGCCGTACCTACGAGCAGTACTTC. Its translation: CASSQELAGRTYEQYF.

This chain links TRBV6-1 with TRBJ2-1; 7 positions agree with TRBD2. Germline loops: CDR1 MNHNS, CDR2 SASEGT. This CDR3 region has 16 residues. J gave up 3 bases and V 4 bases, and 9 bases lay outside the gene matches. The CDR3, as DNA: TGTGCCAGCAGTGGAACTCTAGCGGAAAGCTACAATGAGCAGTTCTTC. It is translated as CASSGTLAESYNEQFF.

The chain joins TRBV5-5 to TRBJ1-5, with 7 positions matching TRBD1. With 1 base clipped from V and 5 bases from J, the junction kept 6 bases outside the gene matches. CDR1 is SGHKS, CDR2 YYEKEE, per germline (reference sequence). This CDR3 region has 15 residues. CDR3 region: CASSLSGDSHQPQHF. In nucleotides, the CDR3 is TGTGCCAGCAGCTTGTCCGGGGACAGTCATCAGCCCCAGCATTTT.

The V gene is TRBV18, the J gene TRBJ2-1; 7 bases align to TRBD1. The CDR3 runs 16 residues. Trimming cost V 1 base and J 8 bases; bases outside gene matches: 11. CDR1 and CDR2 (germline): KGHSH, LQKENI. The DNA of the CDR3 is TGTGCCAGCTCACCACGGGGGACAGTCGCGAAGGATGAGCAGTTCTTC. Its translation is CASSPRGTVAKDEQFF.

Concerning this clone itself: One junction end does not reproduce the germline sequence, and a read error may be involved. This CDR3 is also generated by other DNA sequences in the sample. The gene calls are TRBV7-2 and TRBJ1-6; D gene ambiguous. The CDR3 loop spans 12 amino acids. Looked up from germline, CDR1 is SGHTA and CDR2 is FQGNSA. CDR3 coding DNA: TGTGCCAGCACCCTTAGAAATTCACCCCTACACTTT. It yields the protein CASTLRNSPLHF.

The chain recombines TRBV27 with TRBJ1-1, with D possibly TRBD1 on 5 matching bases. Trimming left V 5 bases short and J 13 bases short, with 17 bases between. Germline V gene lookup returns CDR1 MNHEY and CDR2 SMNVEV (reference sequence). This CDR3 comprises 12 residues. The chain's CDR3 is CASSREGRVVFF. In nucleotides, the CDR3 is TGTGCCAGCAGTCGGGAGGGCAGGGTGGTTTTCTTT.

The chain employs TRBV6-5 and TRBJ1-2; TRBD1 matches 7 bases. The CDR3 consists of 16 residues. Trimming removed 0 bases from V and 0 bases from J; junction bases left unmatched: 4. Germline CDR1 is MNHEY and CDR2 is SVGAGI. The CDR3 region has the DNA TGTGCCAGCAGTTACTCGAGACAGGGACCTAACTATGGCTACACCTTC. Protein sequence: CASSYSRQGPNYGYTF.

The V gene is TRBV2, the J gene TRBJ1-5, with 7 bases aligning to TRBD1. Unmatched junction bases numbered 5, after V lost 2 bases and J lost 7 bases. Looked up from germline, CDR1 is SNHLY and CDR2 is FYNNEI. This CDR3 has 14 amino acids. The CDR3 region has the DNA TGTGCCAGCAGTGAAACAGGGGATGGGCAGCCCCAGCATTTT. Amino acid sequence: CASSETGDGQPQHF. Drawing the rest from reference TRBV2 and TRBJ1-5, the complete variable domain is EPEVTQTPSHQVTQMGQEVILRCVPISNHLYFYWYRQILGQKVEFLVSFYNNEISEKSEIFDDQFSVERPDGSNFTLKIRSTKLEDSAMYFCASSETGDGQPQHFGDGTRLSIL.

The rearrangement links TRBV5-1 to TRBJ2-5; 11 positions match TRBD2. The V and J ends lost 3 bases and 5 bases, in that order; junction bases with no gene match: 3. Germline CDR1 and CDR2: SGHRS and YFSETQ. This CDR3 has 14 residues. The DNA for the CDR3 is TGCGCCAGCAGCTATACTAGCGGGGGTGAGACCCAGTACTTC. It encodes CASSYTSGGETQYF. The whole variable domain, filled in from reference TRBV5-1 and TRBJ2-5, reads KAGVTQTPRYLIKTRGQQVTLSCSPISGHRSVSWYQQTPGQGLQFLFEYFSETQRNKGNFPGRFSGRQFSNSRSEMNVSTLELGDSALYLCASSYTSGGETQYFGPGTRLLVL.

This chain connects TRBV19 to TRBJ2-5, with 13 bases that match TRBD2. Unmatched junction bases numbered 5, after V lost 1 base and J lost 6 bases. Looked up from germline, CDR1 is LNHDA and CDR2 is SQIVND (reference sequence). This CDR3 comprises 16 residues. In DNA form, the CDR3 reads TGTGCCAGTAGTATAGGGGGGACTAGCGGGACCAAGACCCAGTACTTC. Encoded protein: CASSIGGTSGTKTQYF.

The chain joins TRBV6-1 to TRBJ2-3; a weak D match, TRBD2 (5 bases). V lost 1 base and J 1 base, leaving 9 bases between the germline ends. CDR3 size: 15 residues. Germline-derived CDR1 and CDR2 are MNHNS and SASEGT. The CDR3 here is CASSEVYGGTDTQYF. The CDR3 bases are TGTGCCAGCAGTGAAGTATACGGGGGCACAGATACGCAGTATTTT.

The genes are TRBV6-5 and TRBJ2-7, with a tentative D call TRBD2 (6 bases). The germline V gene encodes CDR1 MNHEY and CDR2 SVGAGI. CDR3 length equals 14 residues. Trimming took off 6 bases at V and 0 bases at J, with 12 bases between the two ends. The CDR3, as DNA: TGTGCCAGCAGCCGGGACTTCAGCTCCTACGAGCAGTACTTC. Translation: CASSRDFSSYEQYF.

The V and J genes are TRBV18 and TRBJ1-4; D unresolved. Trimming removed 2 bases from V and 8 bases from J, with 12 bases in between. The germline CDR1 and CDR2 sequences are KGHSH and LQKENI. This CDR3 spans 14 amino acids. The CDR3: CASSPNRGEEKLFF. CDR3 DNA sequence: TGTGCCAGCTCACCAAACCGGGGTGAGGAAAAACTGTTTTTT.

This chain joins TRBV6-4 and TRBJ2-3, with TRBD1 identical over 9 bases. In germline, CDR1 is MRHNA, CDR2 SNTAGT. The CDR3 runs 16 residues. The V segment lost 2 bases and the J segment 3 bases; nucleotides outside the gene matches: 6. The CDR3 region is CASSDRRQGVTDTQYF. CDR3 in DNA: TGTGCCAGCAGTGACCGTCGACAGGGGGTAACAGATACGCAGTATTTT.

This chain links TRBV11-3 with TRBJ2-2; 9 bases map to TRBD1. The CDR3 is 15 residues long. V trimming: 5 bases; J trimming: 4 bases; junction bases outside the gene matches: 5. Germline V CDR1 and CDR2: SGHNT, YENEEA. CDR3 sequence reads: CASSPNRGLTGELFF. The CDR3 nucleotides read TGTGCCAGCAGCCCGAACAGGGGGCTCACCGGGGAGCTGTTTTTT.

Comments on this clone: This specimen includes other DNA sequences encoding the same CDR3. The V and J genes are TRBV18 and TRBJ1-1; D ambiguous. CDR1 and CDR2 (germline): KGHSH, LQKENI. With 0 bases removed from V and 1 base from J, the gap between germline ends came to 9 bases. This CDR3 is built from 15 residues. The CDR3 DNA reads TGTGCCAGCTCACCACCGGTGCGAGGGAACACTGAAGCTTTCTTT. This sequence encodes CASSPPVRGNTEAFF.

This chain links TRBV6-4 with TRBJ2-2; 10 nucleotides match TRBD2. The V and J ends lost 6 bases and 1 base, in that order; junction bases with no gene match: 5. The CDR3 has 16 residues. CDR1 and CDR2 (germline): MRHNA, SNTAGT. Here the CDR3 DNA reads TGTGCCAGCAGCGCTGGACTAGCGGTGAACACCGGGGAGCTGTTTTTT. Its protein product is CASSAGLAVNTGELFF.

As to this clone: Other DNA sequences in this specimen translate into the identical CDR3. For the CDR3, the DNA is TGTGCCAGCTCTGGACAGGGGAATTCACCCCTCCACTTT. It yields the protein CASSGQGNSPLHF. This chain joins TRBV18 and TRBJ1-6; TRBD1 agrees at 9 bases. The CDR3 loop spans 13 amino acids. Germline lookup yields CDR1 KGHSH and CDR2 LQKENI. The V segment lost 6 bases and the J segment 7 bases; nucleotides outside the gene matches: 1.

The chain combines TRBV27 with TRBJ2-7; D not resolved. CDR1 MNHEY and CDR2 SMNVEV come from the germline V gene (reference sequence). Trimming left V 3 bases short and J 5 bases short, with 8 bases between. This CDR3 is 12 amino acids long. The CDR3 coding sequence is TGTGCCAGCAGTTTTGGCAAGAACGAGCAGTACTTC. Amino acids: CASSFGKNEQYF.

The chain carries TRBV19 and TRBJ1-2; TRBD1 is a possible D gene (5 bases). The CDR3 has 14 amino acids. Germline V CDR1 and CDR2: LNHDA, SQIVND (reference sequence). The ends were cut back, 5 bases at V and 8 bases at J, with 18 bases in the middle. CDR3 DNA sequence: TGTGCCAGTAGTTTCGGCGGGACCGGAAGGGGCTACACCTTC. Its protein is CASSFGGTGRGYTF. Based on the CDR3 plus reference TRBV19 and TRBJ1-2, the full variable domain is DGGITQSPKYLFRKEGQNVTLSCEQNLNHDAMYWYRQDPGQGLRLIYYSQIVNDFQKGDIAEGYSVSREKKESFPLTVTSAQKNPTAFYLCASSFGGTGRGYTFGSGTRLTVV.

The rearrangement links TRBV5-6 to TRBJ2-1, with D maybe TRBD2 (5 bases). This CDR3 is 12 amino acids long. V was shortened by 5 bases and J by 14 bases, with 17 bases between the two germline ends. In germline, CDR1 is SGHDT, CDR2 YYEEEE. The CDR3 DNA reads as TGTGCCAGCAGTACGACCGGGGTGATGGAGTTCTTC. The encoded protein is CASSTTGVMEFF.

The chain combines TRBV11-3 with TRBJ1-2; tentative D call: TRBD1 (5 bases). Germline V CDR1 and CDR2: SGHNT, YENEEA. V gave up 0 bases and J gave up 3 bases, with 17 bases separating them. This CDR3 is 17 amino acids long. The CDR3 DNA follows: TGTGCCAGCAGCTTAGATCTCGCGCAGGGTGGATACTATGGCTACACCTTC. Amino acids: CASSLDLAQGGYYGYTF.